Below, one T cell receptor (beta chain) is given with its context. This table comes from immunoSEQ multiplex PCR, and its TCRdb copy is limited to in-frame clones, with some not included. This table holds about 10,000 clones. Donors were approximately eleven juvenile idiopathic arthritis patients with active disease, 3 polyarticular and 8 oligoarticular. These data are taken from a study of synovial regulatory T cells in juvenile arthritis. This CDR3 spans 15 amino acids. No DNA appears here. Germline V gene lookup returns CDR1 MDHEN and CDR2 SYDVKM. Sequenced input: Treg cells from blood. Subset denoted: remaining (HLA-DR-negative) circulating blood Treg cells. The chain is built from TRBV28 and TRBJ2-2; lacking DNA, the TRBD2 call made by TCRdb goes unchecked. This TCR was recovered from a donor between 2 and 29 years old with juvenile idiopathic arthritis. This CDR3 is CASRFSGRNTGELFF. Drawing the rest from reference TRBV28 and TRBJ2-2, the complete variable domain is DVKVTQSSRYLVKRTGEKVFLECVQDMDHENMFWYRQDPGLGLRLIYFSYDVKMKEKGDIPEGYSVSREKKERFSLILESASTNQTSMYLCASRFSGRNTGELFFGEGSRLTVL.